The rows below give T cell receptor beta chains drawn from one sample of a study of blood T cells in healthy people across ages. A single record per CDR3 protein comes from TCRdb applying MiXCR to the 5' RACE reads. The sample shows 1 million or so distinct CDR3 sequences, almost 25% of them seen only once. In addition, the sample was reused for a study of T cells of mothers and their children.

What was sequenced was blood. The source of these receptors is a girl aged 2 to 10 in good health. Each CDR3 is given with its conserved first and last residue. A D gene is named only where the DNA matches it firmly. Clone size is stated in some rows and not others, as once, few, many or a class when expanded.

size	J	V	D	DNA	CDR3
-	TRBJ2-7	TRBV10-3	TRBD2	TGTGCCATCAGTGAGGACTTAGCGGGATCCTACTACGAGCAGTACTTC	CAISEDLAGSYYEQYF
-	TRBJ2-6	TRBV20-1	-	TGCAGTGCTAGGCGGGACAGACCGACGTCTGGGGCCAACGTCCTGACTTTC	CSARRDRPTSGANVLTF
-	TRBJ2-5	TRBV10-3	TRBD2	TGTGCCATCAGTGTGACTAGCGGAGAGACCCAGTACTTC	CAISVTSGETQYF
-	TRBJ2-1	TRBV29-1	TRBD2	TGCAGCGTTGATGGGAGGGCCGAAAGTGAGCAGTTCTTC	CSVDGRAESEQFF
few	TRBJ2-3	TRBV4-3	TRBD2	TGCGCCAGCAGCCAAGCTAGCGGGGGGGCCGGAGATACGCAGTATTTT	CASSQASGGAGDTQYF
-	TRBJ2-5	TRBV20-1	-	TGCAGTGCTAGGGGTTACCTAGGGGGGGAGACCCAGTACTTC	CSARGYLGGETQYF
-	TRBJ2-7	TRBV29-1	-	TGCAGCGTTGGAGGGCTCCCCTACGAGCAGTACTTC	CSVGGLPYEQYF
-	TRBJ1-5	TRBV20-1	-	TGCAGTGCTCGGGCGGTCAGGGGCCTCAGGGCCCAGCATTTT	CSARAVRGLRAQHF
-	TRBJ2-5	TRBV12-3/TRBV12-4	-	TGTGCCAGCAGCCCTGCGGAGGGGGCATTGGCGGAGACCCAGTACTTC	CASSPAEGALAETQYF
few	TRBJ2-1	TRBV29-1	TRBD1	TGCAGCGTCCTGGACAGGGGCTACAATGAGCAGTTCTTC	CSVLDRGYNEQFF
-	TRBJ2-3	TRBV12-3/TRBV12-4	TRBD2	TGTGCCAGCAGTTTAATAGCCAATTTAGCGGGGGAGAACGCAGATACGCAGTATTTT	CASSLIANLAGENADTQYF